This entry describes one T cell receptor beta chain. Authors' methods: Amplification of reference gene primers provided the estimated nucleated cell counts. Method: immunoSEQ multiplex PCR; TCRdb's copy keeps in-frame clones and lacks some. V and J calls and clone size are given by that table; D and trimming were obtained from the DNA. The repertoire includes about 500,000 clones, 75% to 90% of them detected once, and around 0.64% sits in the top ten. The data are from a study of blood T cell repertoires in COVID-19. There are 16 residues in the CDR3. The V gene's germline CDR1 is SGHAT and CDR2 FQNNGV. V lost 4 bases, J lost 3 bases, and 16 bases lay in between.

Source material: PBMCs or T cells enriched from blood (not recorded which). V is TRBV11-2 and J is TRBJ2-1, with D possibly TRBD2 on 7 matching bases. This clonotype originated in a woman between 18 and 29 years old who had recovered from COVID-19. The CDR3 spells CASSSPGRGVYNEQFF. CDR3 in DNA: TGTGCCAGCAGCTCCCCTGGGAGGGGGGTCTACAATGAGCAGTTCTTC.